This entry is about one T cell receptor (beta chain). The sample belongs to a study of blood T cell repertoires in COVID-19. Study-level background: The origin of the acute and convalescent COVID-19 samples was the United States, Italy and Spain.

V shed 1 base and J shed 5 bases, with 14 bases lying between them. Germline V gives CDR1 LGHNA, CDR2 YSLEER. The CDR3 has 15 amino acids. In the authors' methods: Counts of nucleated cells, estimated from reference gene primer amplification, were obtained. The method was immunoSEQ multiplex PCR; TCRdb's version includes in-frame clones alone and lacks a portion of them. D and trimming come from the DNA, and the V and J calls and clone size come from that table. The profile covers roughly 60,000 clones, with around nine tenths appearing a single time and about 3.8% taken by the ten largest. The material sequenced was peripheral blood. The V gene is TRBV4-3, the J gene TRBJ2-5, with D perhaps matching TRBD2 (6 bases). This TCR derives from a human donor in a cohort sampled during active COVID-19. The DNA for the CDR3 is TGCGCCAGCAGCCAAGGAGGCGGGGCCCCCGAGACCCAGTACTTC. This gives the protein CASSQGGGAPETQYF.